The sequence of this TCR beta chain was determined in a study of T cells after yellow fever vaccination. Only a few counts were recorded for this clonotype. Its antigen remains unknown. V dropped 1 base and J dropped 5 bases, with 12 bases sitting between them. CDR1 is SGHRS and CDR2 is YFSETQ in the germline V gene. The length of the CDR3 is 14 residues. As TCR cDNA was made by 5'RACE template switching, a universal primer site and UMIs were added. TCRdb re-called the 5' RACE reads with MiXCR, one entry per CDR3 protein. The table has around 230,000 distinct CDR3 sequences, about 7% seen once; the top ten hold approximately 0.99%. General study points: Abundant clonotypes from the bulk population could get into FACS-sorted repertoires as contaminants. Though weaker, the secondary response peaked faster, on day 5 versus 15. Post-booster repertoires contained most primary-vaccination clones again (96% CD4, approximately 86% CD8).

The material was CD4+ T cells sorted from PBMCs, obtained on the day of the yellow fever booster vaccination. The chain employs TRBV5-1 and TRBJ1-1; D is unclear. The receptor's source is a man aged 30 to 45 who received the YFV17D yellow fever vaccine. The CDR3 sequence is CASSLSGRETEAFF. The CDR3 DNA sequence: TGCGCCAGCAGCTTGTCGGGGAGGGAAACTGAAGCTTTCTTT. The full variable domain, with the rest looked up from reference TRBV5-1 and TRBJ1-1, is KAGVTQTPRYLIKTRGQQVTLSCSPISGHRSVSWYQQTPGQGLQFLFEYFSETQRNKGNFPGRFSGRQFSNSRSEMNVSTLELGDSALYLCASSLSGRETEAFFGQGTRLTVV.